In this sample, the clone carrying this T cell receptor (beta chain) turned up a few times. This sample stems from a study of blood T cell repertoires in COVID-19. Study-level information: Acute-phase and convalescent COVID-19 samples originated in the United States, Italy and Spain. In each case, the material was cDNA or gDNA derived from T cells, B-cell-depleted T cells, or PBMCs.

Authors' methods: It was from reference gene primer amplification that nucleated cell counts were estimated. The table came from immunoSEQ multiplex PCR; TCRdb's copy has only in-frame clones and leaves some out. V and J calls plus clone size are reproduced from that table; the DNA served to infer D and trimming. The sample records approximately 170,000 clones, around 86% being singletons. Sequenced material: peripheral blood. This receptor was identified in a man in his 70s who had recovered from COVID-19.

The CDR3 loop is CASSPQGQTFTEAFF. The DNA for the CDR3 is TGCGCCAGCAGCCCCCAGGGACAGACATTCACTGAAGCTTTCTTT. J is TRBJ1-1 and V is TRBV4-1, with 7 bases that match TRBD1. Germline V gene lookup returns CDR1 MGHRA and CDR2 YSYEKL. Germline trimming cut 4 bases from V and 4 bases from J; bases unmatched to any gene: 9. CDR3 length equals 15 residues.